This is a list of T cell receptor beta chains from one sample in a study of radiation and T cells in renal cell carcinoma. The repertoire was sequenced with immunoSEQ multiplex PCR; TCRdb's copy has only in-frame clones and lacks some. The repertoire holds 150,000 to 190,000 clones, with about 91% as singletons. Sequencing used blood, obtained from a patient whose treatment included radiotherapy and nephrectomy. The receptor source for this set is a woman between 50 and 59 years old with renal cell carcinoma. Each CDR3 is given with its conserved first and last residue. D genes are given only for firm matches. Not all rows give a size; the values are once, few, many and, for expanded clones, a class.

V gene: TRBV7-3; clone size: .; J gene: TRBJ2-2; D gene: .; CDR3 protein: CASSPEGGLSGTGELFF; CDR3 DNA: TGTGCCAGCAGCCCCGAGGGGGGGTTATCGGGCACCGGGGAGCTGTTTTTT
V gene: TRBV4-2; clone size: .; J gene: TRBJ2-1; D gene: .; CDR3 protein: CASSQDSRGDNEQFF; CDR3 DNA: TGTGCCAGCAGCCAAGACAGCCGGGGCGACAATGAGCAGTTCTTC
V gene: TRBV6-6; clone size: once; J gene: TRBJ2-7; D gene: TRBD1; CDR3 protein: CASSTTGTGGDEQYF; CDR3 DNA: TGTGCCAGCAGCACCACCGGGACAGGGGGTGACGAGCAGTACTTC
V gene: TRBV7-8; clone size: .; J gene: TRBJ1-2; D gene: .; CDR3 protein: CASSKQEGVIVGYTF; CDR3 DNA: TGTGCCAGCAGCAAACAGGAGGGAGTTATTGTTGGCTACACCTTC
V gene: TRBV19; clone size: .; J gene: TRBJ2-5; D gene: TRBD2; CDR3 protein: CASSKASGGTPKETQYF; CDR3 DNA: TGTGCCAGTAGTAAGGCTAGCGGGGGGACTCCCAAAGAGACCCAGTACTTC
V gene: TRBV7-2; clone size: .; J gene: TRBJ2-5; D gene: .; CDR3 protein: CASSSVETQYF; CDR3 DNA: TGTGCCAGCAGCTCGGTCGAGACCCAGTACTTC
V gene: TRBV6-1; clone size: .; J gene: TRBJ2-7; D gene: TRBD1; CDR3 protein: CASSEFTGTGKYEQYF; CDR3 DNA: TGTGCCAGCAGTGAATTTACCGGGACAGGGAAGTACGAGCAGTACTTC
V gene: TRBV7-9; clone size: .; J gene: TRBJ2-5; D gene: .; CDR3 protein: CASSLVGARETQYF; CDR3 DNA: TGTGCCAGCAGCTTAGTGGGGGCACGGGAGACCCAGTACTTC
V gene: TRBV6-1; clone size: .; J gene: TRBJ2-1; D gene: .; CDR3 protein: CASSDRGRADLTYNEQFF; CDR3 DNA: TGTGCCAGCAGTGATCGTGGCCGGGCGGACCTGACTTACAATGAGCAGTTCTTC
V gene: TRBV6-1; clone size: few; J gene: TRBJ1-3; D gene: .; CDR3 protein: CASSALGSSGNTIYF; CDR3 DNA: TGTGCCAGCAGCGCCCTGGGTTCCTCTGGAAACACCATATATTTT
V gene: TRBV10-3; clone size: .; J gene: TRBJ1-3; D gene: TRBD1; CDR3 protein: CAISEYRGPEENTIYF; CDR3 DNA: TGTGCCATCAGTGAGTACAGGGGGCCAGAAGAAAACACCATATATTTT
V gene: TRBV6-5; clone size: .; J gene: TRBJ2-2; D gene: TRBD1; CDR3 protein: CASSYSDRENTGELFF; CDR3 DNA: TGTGCCAGCAGTTACTCGGACAGGGAGAACACCGGGGAGCTGTTTTTT
V gene: TRBV19; clone size: .; J gene: TRBJ2-5; D gene: TRBD1; CDR3 protein: CASSTGAQETQYF; CDR3 DNA: TGTGCCAGTAGCACAGGGGCACAAGAGACCCAGTACTTC
V gene: TRBV5-5; clone size: .; J gene: TRBJ2-3; D gene: .; CDR3 protein: CASSPIPTDTQYF; CDR3 DNA: TGTGCCAGCAGCCCCATACCAACAGATACGCAGTATTTT
V gene: TRBV5-6; clone size: .; J gene: TRBJ1-1; D gene: TRBD1; CDR3 protein: CASSLEGQGLMNTEAFF; CDR3 DNA: TGTGCCAGCAGCTTGGAAGGACAGGGCCTCATGAACACTGAAGCTTTCTTT
V gene: TRBV15; clone size: few; J gene: TRBJ1-2; D gene: TRBD1; CDR3 protein: CATSRGATGEGYTF; CDR3 DNA: TGTGCCACCAGCAGAGGGGCGACAGGGGAAGGCTACACCTTC
V gene: TRBV7-8; clone size: .; J gene: TRBJ2-1; D gene: TRBD2; CDR3 protein: CASSLARTSGGEQFF; CDR3 DNA: TGTGCCAGCAGCTTAGCGCGTACTAGCGGGGGGGAACAGTTCTTC
V gene: TRBV7-9; clone size: .; J gene: TRBJ1-1; D gene: .; CDR3 protein: CASSPDRYPSEAFF; CDR3 DNA: TGTGCCAGCAGCCCCGACAGATACCCTTCGGAAGCTTTCTTT
V gene: TRBV7-9; clone size: .; J gene: TRBJ2-2; D gene: TRBD1; CDR3 protein: CASTPGDTGGSGELFF; CDR3 DNA: TGTGCCAGCACTCCAGGAGATACAGGGGGATCGGGGGAGCTGTTTTTT